A few counts support the clone carrying this T cell receptor (beta chain). This CDR3 is built from 16 residues. The germline V gene has CDR1 SGHAT and CDR2 FQNNGV. Trimming left V 3 bases short and J 5 bases short, with 19 bases between. Authors' analysis steps: Using reference gene primer amplification, nucleated cell counts were estimated. Assay used: immunoSEQ multiplex PCR; TCRdb lists only in-frame clones, some missing. For V, J and clone size, that table is used; D and trimming come from the DNA. The sample carries more than 75,000 clones, roughly 82% recorded once. The data were taken from a study of blood T cell repertoires in COVID-19. Study-level background: Collection of acute and convalescent COVID-19 samples took place in the United States, Italy and Spain. In each case, the material was cDNA or gDNA derived from T cells, B-cell-depleted T cells, or PBMCs.

The chain recombines TRBV11-2 with TRBJ2-5; D is unresolved. This TCR derives from a man aged 55 to 70 with acute or convalescent COVID-19. Input material: peripheral blood. CDR3 residues: CASSFEAVQYTETQYF. The CDR3 DNA reads as TGTGCCAGCAGCTTTGAGGCCGTTCAATACACGGAGACCCAGTACTTC.